One sample yielded the 32 T cell receptor beta chains listed below, sequenced in a study of blood T cell repertoires in COVID-19. The repertoire was sequenced with immunoSEQ multiplex PCR; TCRdb's copy has only in-frame clones and lacks some. The sample holds 250,000 or so clones, 89% seen once. The specimen sequenced was peripheral blood. These receptors came from a middle-aged woman who had recovered from COVID-19.

The CDR3 here is CASSLKGWEGETQYF. CDR3 in DNA: TGTGCCAGCAGCTTAAAGGGGTGGGAGGGAGAGACCCAGTACTTC. The J gene is TRBJ2-5, the V gene TRBV7-7; 7 bases agree with TRBD2. The CDR3 runs 15 residues. V dropped 2 bases and J dropped 4; count of bases not matched to a gene: 7. CDR1 SSHAT and CDR2 FNYEAQ come from the germline V gene (reference sequence).

The rearrangement uses TRBV28 and TRBJ1-2; D remains ambiguous. CDR1 and CDR2 (germline): MDHEN, SYDVKM. V lost 6 bases and J 6 bases, leaving 17 bases between the germline ends. The CDR3 is 14 residues long. The CDR3 loop is CASSLQPLGNGYTF. Here the CDR3 DNA reads TGTGCCAGCAGCCTACAGCCCCTCGGCAATGGCTACACCTTC.

This chain joins TRBV10-3 and TRBJ2-7, with 8 bases matching TRBD2. With 3 bases clipped from V and 1 base from J, the junction kept 5 bases outside the gene matches. CDR1 is ENHRY and CDR2 is SYGVKD in the germline V gene. This CDR3 has 15 residues. The CDR3 nucleotides read TGTGCCATCAGTGACGGGACTAGGGTGTCCTACGAGCAGTACTTC. Translating gives CAISDGTRVSYEQYF.

The V call is TRBV28, the J call TRBJ2-7; 7 nucleotides agree with TRBD1. This CDR3 has 13 residues. J gave up 5 bases and V 8 bases, and 9 bases lay outside the gene matches. From germline, CDR1 is MDHEN and CDR2 SYDVKM. CDR3 protein: CASQTGSVNEQYF. CDR3 DNA: TGTGCCAGCCAGACAGGGTCGGTGAACGAGCAGTACTTC.

J is TRBJ2-7 and V is TRBV7-9; TRBD2 aligns across 8 bases. This CDR3 comprises 15 residues. Germline V CDR1 and CDR2: SEHNR, FQNEAQ (reference sequence). V shed 1 base and J 1 base; nucleotides not matched to a gene: 3. The CDR3 is CASSLGASGSYEQYF. In nucleotides, the CDR3 is TGTGCCAGCAGCTTAGGGGCTAGCGGGTCCTACGAGCAGTACTTC. Full variable domain (remainder filled in from reference TRBV7-9 and TRBJ2-7): DTGVSQNPRHKITKRGQNVTFRCDPISEHNRLYWYRQTLGQGPEFLTYFQNEAQLEKSRLLSDRFSAERPKGSFSTLEIQRTEQGDSAMYLCASSLGASGSYEQYFGPGTRLTVT.

This rearrangement joins TRBV14 to TRBJ2-3; TRBD2 matches 8 bases. CDR1 SGHDN and CDR2 FVKESK come from the germline V gene. The CDR3 length is 16 residues. V lost 0 bases and J lost 5; bases outside the gene matches: 7. The CDR3 sequence: CASSQDSGLGRDTQYF. CDR3 sequence (DNA): TGTGCCAGCAGCCAAGATTCGGGACTAGGGCGAGATACGCAGTATTTT. Full variable domain (missing parts from reference TRBV14 and TRBJ2-3): EAGVTQFPSHSVIEKGQTVTLRCDPISGHDNLYWYRRVMGKEIKFLLHFVKESKQDESGMPNNRFLAERTGGTYSTLKVQPAELEDSGVYFCASSQDSGLGRDTQYFGPGTRLTVL.

The chain recombines TRBV4-1 with TRBJ1-1; D unresolved. This CDR3 has 18 amino acids. V lost 3 bases and J lost 0, with 20 bases in between. The germline V gene has CDR1 MGHRA and CDR2 YSYEKL. CDR3 nucleotide sequence: TGCGCCAGCAGCCACCGCCGGGAGGGCGGCGTGATGAACACTGAAGCTTTCTTT. It specifies CASSHRREGGVMNTEAFF.

The chain is built from TRBV28 and TRBJ2-4; tentatively, D is TRBD2 (6 bases). Per the germline V gene, CDR1 is MDHEN and CDR2 is SYDVKM. This CDR3 is built from 15 residues. V lost 3 bases to trimming and J lost 1 base, with 10 bases between them. CDR3 in amino acids: CASSFGGPAKNIQYF. CDR3 bases: TGTGCCAGCAGTTTTGGAGGGCCCGCCAAAAACATTCAGTACTTC.

This chain uses TRBV5-1 with TRBJ2-3; D is ambiguous. This CDR3 contains 12 residues. Germline V gene data show CDR1 as SGHRS and CDR2 as YFSETQ. V was trimmed by 4 bases and J by 4 bases, leaving 7 bases between them. The CDR3 protein is CASSIGPDTQYF. Here the CDR3 DNA reads TGCGCCAGCAGCATTGGGCCAGATACGCAGTATTTT.

The chain combines TRBV13 with TRBJ2-1; tentative D call: TRBD1 (6 bases). The CDR3 runs to 18 residues. The V end was cut by 2 bases, the J end by 4 bases, with 21 bases between. Per the germline V gene, CDR1 is PRHDT and CDR2 is FYEKMQ (reference sequence). CDR3 sequence reads: CASSLPGQKVSPYNEQFF. The CDR3 region has the DNA TGTGCCAGCAGCTTACCAGGACAGAAAGTAAGCCCATACAATGAGCAGTTCTTC. The full variable domain, its missing parts supplied by reference TRBV13 and TRBJ2-1, is AAGVIQSPRHLIKEKRETATLKCYPIPRHDTVYWYQQGPGQDPQFLISFYEKMQSDKGSIPDRFSAQQFSDYHSELNMSSLELGDSALYFCASSLPGQKVSPYNEQFFGPGTRLTVL.

The chain combines TRBV7-2 with TRBJ1-2; 10 bases match TRBD1. Trimming removed 5 bases from V and 4 bases from J; junction bases left unmatched: 7. Germline-derived CDR1 and CDR2 are SGHTA and FQGNSA. The CDR3 length is 15 residues. This CDR3 reads CASSITGTGAYGYTF. The CDR3 region has the DNA TGTGCCAGCAGCATAACCGGGACAGGGGCCTATGGCTACACCTTC.

The rearrangement uses TRBV4-1 and TRBJ2-1, with TRBD2 matching 16 bases. Germline V lookup: CDR1 MGHRA, CDR2 YSYEKL. The ends lost 3 bases at V and 8 bases at J; junction bases unmatched: 4. The CDR3 consists of 16 residues. The CDR3 reads CASSQGTSGRGDEQFF. DNA for the CDR3: TGCGCCAGCAGCCAGGGGACTAGCGGGAGGGGCGATGAGCAGTTCTTC.

This clone was picked up many times. The chain recombines TRBV2 with TRBJ2-3, with 9 nucleotides matching TRBD2. CDR1 is SNHLY, CDR2 FYNNEI, per germline. V shed 6 bases, J shed 4 bases, and the junction held 11 bases outside the gene matches. This CDR3 is built from 16 residues. The CDR3 nucleotides are TGTGCCAGCAGGTCAGCTATAGCGGGAGCCGCAGATACGCAGTATTTT. This sequence encodes CASRSAIAGAADTQYF.

The rearrangement links TRBV10-3 to TRBJ1-4; 7 bases line up with TRBD1. Per germline, CDR1 ENHRY and CDR2 SYGVKD. The V gene end was trimmed by 2 bases and the J gene end by 3 bases; junction bases not matched to a gene: 3. CDR3 length equals 15 residues. CDR3 loop: CAISEGTAPNEKLFF. The CDR3 DNA reads as TGTGCCATCAGTGAGGGGACAGCCCCTAATGAAAAACTGTTTTTT.

This chain uses TRBV30 with TRBJ1-2; 8 positions agree with TRBD1. CDR1 is GTSNPN and CDR2 is SVGIG in the germline V gene (reference sequence). The CDR3 runs to 16 residues. Losses at the gene ends were 1 base for V and 2 bases for J; bases not matched to a gene: 9. This chain's CDR3 is CAWSGYRTGYNYGYTF. The CDR3 nucleotides are TGTGCCTGGAGTGGGTACAGGACAGGGTACAACTATGGCTACACCTTC.

The DNA for the CDR3 is TGTGCCAGTAGTATCCGGACAGGGGAAAACATTCAGTACTTC. Amino acids: CASSIRTGENIQYF. The chain links TRBV19 to TRBJ2-4, with 9 positions matching TRBD1. Germline V gives CDR1 LNHDA, CDR2 SQIVND (reference sequence). This CDR3 is built from 14 residues. The junction had 2 bases not matched to a gene; V was cut back by 3 bases and J by 5 bases.

The chain carries TRBV6-1 and TRBJ2-3; a weak D match, TRBD2 (6 bases). Trimming took 4 bases from V and 2 from J, leaving 16 bases between them. The CDR3 has 16 amino acids. Germline V gene lookup returns CDR1 MNHNS and CDR2 SASEGT. The CDR3 DNA sequence: TGTGCCAGCAGTGGGACCCGGGAGCCCCACACAGATACGCAGTATTTT. The encoded protein is CASSGTREPHTDTQYF.

The V call is TRBV9, the J call TRBJ2-1; 7 bases line up with TRBD2. Germline V lookup: CDR1 SGDLS, CDR2 YYNGEE. The CDR3 totals 16 residues. Trimming at V came to 0 bases and at J to 6 bases, leaving 9 bases not matched to a gene. Written as DNA, the CDR3 is TGTGCCAGCAGCGTAGGACTAGCCGTGGGGTCCAATGAGCAGTTCTTC. As protein: CASSVGLAVGSNEQFF. Full variable domain (remainder filled in from reference TRBV9 and TRBJ2-1): DSGVTQTPKHLITATGQRVTLRCSPRSGDLSVYWYQQSLDQGLQFLIQYYNGEERAKGNILERFSAQQFPDLHSELNLSSLELGDSALYFCASSVGLAVGSNEQFFGPGTRLTVL.

V gene TRBV2 combines with J gene TRBJ2-7, with 10 bases matching TRBD2. V dropped 6 bases and J dropped 4; count of bases not matched to a gene: 6. Germline assignment: CDR1 SNHLY and CDR2 FYNNEI. The CDR3 length is 14 residues. CDR3 DNA: TGTGCCAGCAGGAGACTAGCGGGTCCTTACGAGCAGTACTTC. Translated, it gives CASRRLAGPYEQYF.

The V and J genes are TRBV5-1 and TRBJ2-3; D not certain. Germline V gene data show CDR1 as SGHRS and CDR2 as YFSETQ. CDR3 length: 13 amino acids. Between the trimmed V and J ends, which lost 4 bases and 1 base, there was a span of 7 bases. The CDR3 spells CASSHGGTDTQYF. CDR3 DNA: TGCGCCAGCAGCCACGGAGGCACAGATACGCAGTATTTT.

This clone has a single count. The chain joins TRBV5-6 to TRBJ2-3; perhaps TRBD1 as D (5 bases). The V gene lost 4 bases and the J gene lost 2 bases, with 11 bases spanning the gap. Germline V gene sequence: CDR1 SGHDT, CDR2 YYEEEE. This CDR3 has 14 residues. The CDR3 reads CASSPDTNTDTQYF. CDR3 sequence (DNA): TGTGCCAGCAGCCCGGACACCAACACAGATACGCAGTATTTT. Together with reference TRBV5-6 and TRBJ2-3, the CDR3 gives the full variable domain: DAGVTQSPTHLIKTRGQQVTLRCSPKSGHDTVSWYQQALGQGPQFIFQYYEEEERQRGNFPDRFSGHQFPNYSSELNVNALLLGDSALYLCASSPDTNTDTQYFGPGTRLTVL.

Ten or more counts support this clone. This chain links TRBV10-1 with TRBJ2-3; 10 positions match TRBD2. J gave up 4 bases and V 5 bases, and 6 bases lay outside the gene matches. Germline CDR1 WNHNN, CDR2 SYGVQD (reference sequence). The CDR3 is 15 amino acids. CDR3 nucleotide sequence: TGCGCCAGCAGTCCTAGCGGGAGAGGGCCAGATACGCAGTATTTT. Translation gives CASSPSGRGPDTQYF.

The chain links TRBV4-1 to TRBJ2-3; no definite D call. V shed 0 bases and J shed 2 bases, with 6 bases lying between them. Germline V gene lookup returns CDR1 MGHRA and CDR2 YSYEKL. This CDR3 is built from 14 residues. This chain's CDR3 is CASSQDVFTDTQYF. CDR3 nucleotide sequence: TGCGCCAGCAGCCAAGATGTCTTCACAGATACGCAGTATTTT.

V and J are TRBV6-5 and TRBJ2-1; 14 nucleotides align to TRBD2. This CDR3 has 15 residues. The germline CDR1 and CDR2 sequences are MNHEY and SVGAGI. J gave up 8 bases and V 6 bases, and 6 bases lay outside the gene matches. CDR3 in amino acids: CASRDGLAGGYEQFF. In DNA form, the CDR3 reads TGTGCCAGCAGGGATGGACTAGCGGGAGGCTATGAGCAGTTCTTC.

The chain couples TRBV24-1 to TRBJ2-2; possible D gene TRBD1, 5 bases. From germline, CDR1 is KGHDR and CDR2 SFDVKD. V gave up 8 bases and J gave up 3 bases, with 12 bases separating them. The CDR3 covers 14 residues. The chain's CDR3 is CATNPGLDTGELFF. DNA for the CDR3: TGTGCCACCAATCCAGGGTTGGACACCGGGGAGCTGTTTTTT.

The V and J genes are TRBV19 and TRBJ1-5; the match to TRBD1 covers 8 bases. This CDR3 has 15 residues. Germline V gives CDR1 LNHDA, CDR2 SQIVND (reference sequence). V trimming: 7 bases; J trimming: 2 bases; junction bases outside the gene matches: 7. The chain's CDR3 is CASIPGQARNQPQHF. The CDR3 DNA is TGTGCCAGTATACCGGGACAGGCGCGCAATCAGCCCCAGCATTTT.

The V and J genes are TRBV29-1 and TRBJ1-1; D may be TRBD1 (6 bases). Germline V gene data show CDR1 as SQVTM and CDR2 as ANQGSEA. CDR3 length equals 13 residues. The CDR3 nucleotides read TGCAGTGCTTCACAGGGACCGAACACTGAAGCTTTCTTT. It is translated as CSASQGPNTEAFF.

The CDR3 nucleotides are TGTGCCAGCAGCTCAGAGGGGACAAGCTCTGGAAACACCATATATTTT. Translated, it gives CASSSEGTSSGNTIYF. The rearrangement links TRBV11-3 to TRBJ1-3, with D maybe TRBD1 (6 bases). Trimming left V 4 bases short and J 0 bases short, with 13 bases between. Germline V gene lookup returns CDR1 SGHNT and CDR2 YENEEA. The CDR3 contains 16 residues.

The chain couples TRBV2 to TRBJ1-6; unclear D gene. The germline CDR1 and CDR2 sequences are SNHLY and FYNNEI. The CDR3 is 14 amino acids. Between the trimmed V and J ends, which lost 6 bases and 5 bases, there was a span of 11 bases. The CDR3: CASSRGVNNSPLHF. DNA of the CDR3: TGTGCCAGCAGCCGAGGTGTAAATAATTCACCCCTCCACTTT.

V gene TRBV7-2 combines with J gene TRBJ2-4; D is perhaps TRBD1 (8 bases). V dropped 0 bases and J dropped 0 bases, with 27 bases sitting between them. There are 22 residues in the CDR3. The germline V gene has CDR1 SGHTA and CDR2 FQGNSA. The DNA of the CDR3 is TGTGCCAGCAGCTTAGCTGTTCCAGGGGGCCTTTCTAGCGGAATAGCCAAAAACATTCAGTACTTC. Protein sequence: CASSLAVPGGLSSGIAKNIQYF.

The chain has TRBV21-1 and TRBJ1-5. TRBV21-1 corresponds to a pseudogene. CDR3 length: 16 amino acids. The CDR3 spells CASSKGGGGGNQPQHF. The CDR3 DNA sequence: TGTGCCAGCAGCAAAGGAGGGGGGGGCGGCAATCAGCCCCAGCATTTT.

The chain recombines TRBV27 with TRBJ1-2; D might be TRBD1 (5 bases). This CDR3 region has 15 residues. CDR1 MNHEY and CDR2 SMNVEV come from the germline V gene (reference sequence). Trimming removed 5 bases from V and 0 bases from J, with 13 bases in between. CDR3 coding DNA: TGTGCCAGCAGTCCGGCAGACAGCTCTAACTATGGCTACACCTTC. Amino acids: CASSPADSSNYGYTF.